This TCR beta chain was observed in a study of shared clonotypes between healthy human individuals. Study in general: CD4 naive and memory got three plates each, CD8 naive two, CD8 memory one. Study-wide results and caveats: Collection of samples was limited to blood; tissue repertoires likely differ.

To note about this clone: Its antigen is not known.

Assay: immunoSEQ multiplex PCR; the TCRdb copy retains only in-frame clones and omits some. The sample lists roughly 2,000,000 clones; about 95% were seen once. The length of the CDR3 is 15 residues. The V and J ends lost 4 bases and 6 bases, in that order; junction bases with no gene match: 11. CDR1 is SNHLY and CDR2 is FYNNEI in the germline V gene. Terminally differentiated effector memory CD45RA+ cells were excluded from the naive CD8 cells, which were CD45RO-negative and positively selected for CCR7. All the donors were Caucasian adults who lived in Nashville, Tennessee. The TCR originated in a man between 18 and 35 years old in good health. Sample: naive CD8+ T cells sorted from blood. The chain couples TRBV2 to TRBJ1-2; 7 positions agree with TRBD1. The DNA of the CDR3 is TGTGCCAGCAGTGCCCAGACAGGGAGATTCGATGGCTACACCTTC. It yields the protein CASSAQTGRFDGYTF.